This is a list of T cell receptor beta chains from one sample in a study of shared clonotypes between healthy human individuals. The repertoire was sequenced with immunoSEQ multiplex PCR; TCRdb's copy has only in-frame clones and lacks some. This repertoire shows millions of clones, just over 90% found once; its top ten account for over 0.12%. Sequenced material: naive CD4+ T cells sorted from blood. These TCRs come from a man aged 18 to 30 in good health. Both conserved end residues are part of each CDR3. D genes are given only for firm matches. The listing skips clone size in some rows; elsewhere it reads once, few, many or a size class.

NA,TRBJ2-7,TRBV6-1,NA,TGTGCCAGCAAACACGGGGGGCAGTCCTACGAGCAGTACTTC,CASKHGGQSYEQYF
NA,TRBJ1-2,TRBV10-3,NA,TGTGCCATCAGTGACAGGGTTGGTACAGAAAGGCGCGGCTACACCTTC,CAISDRVGTERRGYTF
NA,TRBJ2-7,TRBV7-2,TRBD2,TGTGCCAGCAGCTTAAGGGGACTAGCGGGAGATAGGGTTTTAGAGCAGTACTTC,CASSLRGLAGDRVLEQYF
NA,TRBJ2-1,TRBV30,TRBD2,TGTGCCTGGAGTGTTAGACTAGCGGGATCATACAATGAGCAGTTCTTC,CAWSVRLAGSYNEQFF
NA,TRBJ2-3,TRBV9,NA,TGTGCCAGCAGCGGAAGGGCAGAATTCACAGATACGCAGTATTTT,CASSGRAEFTDTQYF
NA,TRBJ1-6,TRBV11-2,TRBD1,TGTGCCAGCAGCTTAGTGGCAGGGGGTAATTCACCCCTCCACTTT,CASSLVAGGNSPLHF
NA,TRBJ1-4,TRBV28,NA,TGTGCCAGCAGTTTAAGTTGGGGTGAAAAACTGTTTTTT,CASSLSWGEKLFF
once,TRBJ1-6,TRBV5-6,NA,TGTGCCAGCAGCGGTCAGGTGCGTTCACCCCTCCACTTT,CASSGQVRSPLHF
NA,TRBJ1-5,TRBV5-1,NA,TGCGCCAGCAGCTTGGACGGGGGGAGCAATCAGCCCCAGCATTTT,CASSLDGGSNQPQHF
once,TRBJ1-1,TRBV7-2,NA,TGTGCCAGCAGCTCAGAGGGAGGGATGATCACTGAAGCTTTCTTT,CASSSEGGMITEAFF
NA,TRBJ1-3,TRBV7-2,NA,TGTGCCAGCAGCTTACCTGATGTGTTTACCTCTGGAAACACCATATATTTT,CASSLPDVFTSGNTIYF
NA,TRBJ2-5,TRBV5-1,NA,TGCGCCAGCAGCCCGGACCTACCAGAGACCCAGTACTTC,CASSPDLPETQYF
NA,TRBJ2-1,TRBV18,TRBD2,TGTGCCAGCTCACAATCCCTCCTAGCGGGAGGGCCGAATGAGCAGTTCTTC,CASSQSLLAGGPNEQFF
NA,TRBJ1-2,TRBV28,NA,TGTGCCAGCAGTCCCGCGAGTGAGGGCAACTATGGCTACACCTTC,CASSPASEGNYGYTF
NA,TRBJ1-3,TRBV2,NA,TGTGCCAGCAGTGGAGGTTACGGAAACACCATATATTTT,CASSGGYGNTIYF
NA,TRBJ2-7,TRBV11-2,NA,TGTGCCAGCAGCTTAGCCTCCGGACACCTCTACGAGCAGTACTTC,CASSLASGHLYEQYF
NA,TRBJ2-1,TRBV18,TRBD1,TGTGCCAGCTCACCCTCACAGGGGCTCTCCTACAATGAGCAGTTCTTC,CASSPSQGLSYNEQFF
NA,TRBJ2-1,TRBV19,NA,TGTGCCAGTACTGCTGACGTGGCAGGGAGGTATAATGAGCAGTTCTTC,CASTADVAGRYNEQFF
NA,TRBJ2-2,TRBV5-1,TRBD2,TGCGCCAGCAGCTTATTGGCTAGCGGGAACACCGGGGAGCTGTTTTTT,CASSLLASGNTGELFF
NA,TRBJ1-3,TRBV5-5,NA,TGTGCCAGCAGCTTTGCGCTGGTTGGAAACACCATATATTTT,CASSFALVGNTIYF
NA,TRBJ2-3,TRBV30,TRBD1,TGTGCCTGGGGAAAGGGACAGGGCCCCGATACGCAGTATTTT,CAWGKGQGPDTQYF
NA,TRBJ1-2,TRBV15,NA,TGTGCCACCAGCAGAGACACCATTACAGAAAACTATGGCTACACCTTC,CATSRDTITENYGYTF
NA,TRBJ1-5,TRBV28,NA,TGTGCCAGCAGTTTAGGCGGACTAGTGAATCAGCCCCAGCATTTT,CASSLGGLVNQPQHF
NA,TRBJ2-7,TRBV5-1,TRBD2,TGCGCCAGCCAAATGGTAGCGGGAACCCACGAGCAGTACTTC,CASQMVAGTHEQYF
NA,TRBJ2-1,TRBV5-1,TRBD2,TGCGCCAGCAGCCCCGCGGGCGGGAGGGCCGCCTACAATGAGCAGTTCTTC,CASSPAGGRAAYNEQFF
NA,TRBJ1-6,TRBV2,NA,TGTGCCAGCGGGGGGGGGCCCGAGTCACCCCTCCACTTT,CASGGGPESPLHF
NA,TRBJ2-7,TRBV27,NA,TGTGCCAGCAGTCCAACTAGAGTCTACGAGCAGTACTTC,CASSPTRVYEQYF
NA,TRBJ1-2,TRBV2,NA,TGTGCCAGCTCTAATATGGCAGATCTCTATGGCTACACCTTC,CASSNMADLYGYTF
NA,TRBJ2-7,TRBV6-5,NA,TGTGCCAGCAGTGCAGGGACACCTTACGAGCAGTACTTC,CASSAGTPYEQYF
NA,TRBJ2-7,TRBV28,NA,TGTGCCAGCAGTTTATCTCTAGGGGAAATAGGTTTCCACGAGCAGTACTTC,CASSLSLGEIGFHEQYF
once,TRBJ2-7,TRBV5-1,TRBD1,TGCGCCAGCAGCCCCGGGACAGTCACCTACGAGCAGTACTTC,CASSPGTVTYEQYF
NA,TRBJ2-5,TRBV9,NA,TGTGCCAGCAGCCCGGACCTAGCAGGGGAGACCCAGTACTTC,CASSPDLAGETQYF
NA,TRBJ2-7,TRBV5-6,TRBD2,TGTGCCAGCAGCTTGGTAGCGGGGGTCTCCGAGCAGTACTTC,CASSLVAGVSEQYF
NA,TRBJ1-1,TRBV5-5,TRBD1,TGTGCCAGCAGCTTTTCAGGGGGAGGGTCTGAAGCTTTCTTT,CASSFSGGGSEAFF
NA,TRBJ2-7,TRBV5-1,TRBD1,TGCGCCAGCAGCCCGGACAGGGGAAGAGTCTCCGTGGCCTACGAGCAGTACTTC,CASSPDRGRVSVAYEQYF
NA,TRBJ2-7,TRBV5-1,NA,TGCGCCAGCAGGGCGGGACAGATTGCCTACGAGCAGTACTTC,CASRAGQIAYEQYF
NA,TRBJ2-2,TRBV5-1,NA,TGCGCCAGCAGCTTGGACGGGAGTAAAGGCGGGGAGCTGTTTTTT,CASSLDGSKGGELFF
NA,TRBJ2-1,TRBV6-1,NA,TGTGCCAGCAGTGGGAGGGGGGGCTGGAATGAGCAGTTCTTC,CASSGRGGWNEQFF
NA,TRBJ1-2,TRBV6-6,NA,TGTGCCAGCGAGGGCCACCGGTTCCATGGCTACACCTTC,CASEGHRFHGYTF
NA,TRBJ2-5,TRBV5-1,NA,TGCGCCAGCAGCCCAATCCGACAGAGACAAGAGACCCAGTACTTC,CASSPIRQRQETQYF
once,TRBJ2-1,TRBV7-6,TRBD2,TGTGCCAGCAGCTTAGGACTAGCGGGAGGTGGTGAGCAGTTCTTC,CASSLGLAGGGEQFF
NA,TRBJ2-7,TRBV5-4,NA,TGTGCCAGCAGCTACGGGAATAACTACGAGCAGTACTTC,CASSYGNNYEQYF
NA,TRBJ2-1,TRBV10-3,TRBD2,TGTGCCATCGGGCTAGCGGGGGTATTTAATGAGCAGTTCTTC,CAIGLAGVFNEQFF
NA,TRBJ1-3,TRBV10-1,NA,TGCGCCAGCAGTGAGTCCAGCTCTGGAAACACCATATATTTT,CASSESSSGNTIYF
NA,TRBJ1-6,TRBV6-1,NA,TGTGCCAGCAGTGAAGGTCCCCGGAGCTCCTATAATTCACCCCTCCACTTT,CASSEGPRSSYNSPLHF
few,TRBJ1-1,TRBV29-1,NA,TGCAGCGTTGAAGAGGAACCTTTCTTT,CSVEEEPFF
NA,TRBJ2-7,TRBV15,TRBD1,TGTGCCACCAGCAGAGAACAGGGGCCATACGAGCAGTACTTC,CATSREQGPYEQYF
NA,TRBJ1-2,TRBV7-2,NA,TGTGCCAGCATTCCCAACTGGGCAGGCGGTAGATATGGCTACACCTTC,CASIPNWAGGRYGYTF
NA,TRBJ2-7,TRBV9,NA,TGTGCCAGCACCGATAGTGTAGGGGGCGAGCAGTACTTC,CASTDSVGGEQYF
NA,TRBJ2-7,TRBV5-8,NA,TGTGCCAGCAGCTTGGTTGGGGGAGTCGGCTACGAGCAGTACTTC,CASSLVGGVGYEQYF
NA,TRBJ2-7,TRBV9,NA,TGTGCCAGCAGCGTAGGAACATCCACCTACGAGCAGTACTTC,CASSVGTSTYEQYF
NA,TRBJ2-2,TRBV7-9,NA,TGTGCCAGCAGCTTAGCCATGACTACCGCGAACACCGGGGAGCTGTTTTTT,CASSLAMTTANTGELFF
NA,TRBJ1-6,TRBV28,NA,TGTGCCAGCCCCTTTGGGGGGGGGCCCATGGATTCACCCCTCCACTTT,CASPFGGGPMDSPLHF